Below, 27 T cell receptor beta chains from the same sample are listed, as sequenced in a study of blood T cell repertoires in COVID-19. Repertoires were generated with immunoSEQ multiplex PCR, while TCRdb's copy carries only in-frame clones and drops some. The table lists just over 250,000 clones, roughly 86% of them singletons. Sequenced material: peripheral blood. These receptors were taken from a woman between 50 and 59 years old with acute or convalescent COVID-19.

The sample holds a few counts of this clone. The CDR3 protein is CASSPYRDQPQHF. The CDR3 nucleotides are TGTGCCAGCAGTCCATACCGCGATCAGCCCCAGCATTTT. This rearrangement joins TRBV12-3 or TRBV12-4 to TRBJ1-5; D remains unclear. The V end lost 5 bases, the J end lost 5 bases, and 10 bases lay between the germline ends. CDR3 size: 13 residues.

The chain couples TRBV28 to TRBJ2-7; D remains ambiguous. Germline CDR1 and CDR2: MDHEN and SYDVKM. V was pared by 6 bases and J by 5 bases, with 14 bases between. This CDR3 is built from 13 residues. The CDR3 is CASSLKPRDEQYF. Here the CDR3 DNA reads TGTGCCAGCAGCCTCAAGCCCCGGGACGAGCAGTACTTC. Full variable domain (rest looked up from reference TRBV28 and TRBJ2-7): DVKVTQSSRYLVKRTGEKVFLECVQDMDHENMFWYRQDPGLGLRLIYFSYDVKMKEKGDIPEGYSVSREKKERFSLILESASTNQTSMYLCASSLKPRDEQYFGPGTRLTVT.

The CDR3 spells CASSEEGWASGASTDTQYF. The CDR3 DNA is TGTGCCAGCAGTGAAGAGGGTTGGGCTAGCGGAGCTAGCACAGATACGCAGTATTTT. The gene calls are TRBV2 and TRBJ2-3; 7 nucleotides line up with TRBD2. J was trimmed by 0 bases and V by 1 base; bases with no gene match: 13. Germline V gives CDR1 SNHLY, CDR2 FYNNEI. The CDR3 runs to 19 residues. Drawing the rest from reference TRBV2 and TRBJ2-3, the complete variable domain is EPEVTQTPSHQVTQMGQEVILRCVPISNHLYFYWYRQILGQKVEFLVSFYNNEISEKSEIFDDQFSVERPDGSNFTLKIRSTKLEDSAMYFCASSEEGWASGASTDTQYFGPGTRLTVL.

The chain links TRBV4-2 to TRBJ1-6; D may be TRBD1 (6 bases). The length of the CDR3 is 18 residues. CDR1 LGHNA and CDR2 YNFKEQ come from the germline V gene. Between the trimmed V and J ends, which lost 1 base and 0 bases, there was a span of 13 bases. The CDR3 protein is CASSQGGRGPSYNSPLHF. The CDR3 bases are TGTGCCAGCAGCCAAGGGGGGCGGGGGCCCTCCTATAATTCACCCCTCCACTTT.

CDR3 sequence (DNA): TGTGCCAGTAGTATAGATCCGCGGGGATTAGGGGACACTGAAGCTTTCTTT. This encodes CASSIDPRGLGDTEAFF. The chain joins TRBV19 to TRBJ1-1; tentatively, D is TRBD1 (5 bases). The CDR3 contains 17 residues. The V gene's germline CDR1 is LNHDA and CDR2 SQIVND (reference sequence). V was shortened by 0 bases and J by 3 bases, with 17 bases between the two germline ends.

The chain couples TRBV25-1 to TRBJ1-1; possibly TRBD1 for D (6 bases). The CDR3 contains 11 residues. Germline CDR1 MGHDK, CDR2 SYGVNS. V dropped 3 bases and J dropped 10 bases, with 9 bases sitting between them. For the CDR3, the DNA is TGTGCCAGCAGTGATCTAGGGGGAGCTTTCTTT. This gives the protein CASSDLGGAFF.

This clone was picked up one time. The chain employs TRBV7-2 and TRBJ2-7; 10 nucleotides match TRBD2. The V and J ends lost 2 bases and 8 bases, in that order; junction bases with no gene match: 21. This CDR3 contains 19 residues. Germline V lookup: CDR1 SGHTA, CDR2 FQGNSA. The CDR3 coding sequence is TGTGCCAGCAGCTTACCTCGGCAGGGTACTAGCGGGGAGGGGATTCAGCAGTACTTC. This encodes CASSLPRQGTSGEGIQQYF. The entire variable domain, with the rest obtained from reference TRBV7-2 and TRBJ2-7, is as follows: GAGVSQSPSNKVTEKGKDVELRCDPISGHTALYWYRQSLGQGLEFLIYFQGNSAPDKSGLPSDRFSAERTGGSVSTLTIQRTQQEDSAVYLCASSLPRQGTSGEGIQQYFGPGTRLTVT.

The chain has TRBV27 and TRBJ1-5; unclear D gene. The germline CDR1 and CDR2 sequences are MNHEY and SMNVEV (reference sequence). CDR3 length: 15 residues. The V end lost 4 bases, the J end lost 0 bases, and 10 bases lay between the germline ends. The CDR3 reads CASSSAGYSNQPQHF. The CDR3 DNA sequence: TGTGCCAGCAGTTCAGCGGGCTATAGCAATCAGCCCCAGCATTTT.

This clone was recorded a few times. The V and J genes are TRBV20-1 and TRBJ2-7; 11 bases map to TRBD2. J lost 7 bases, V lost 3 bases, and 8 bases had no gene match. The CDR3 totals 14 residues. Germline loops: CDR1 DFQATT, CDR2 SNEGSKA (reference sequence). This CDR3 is CSASVSSGRREQYF. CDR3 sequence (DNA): TGCAGTGCTAGTGTCTCTAGCGGGAGGAGGGAGCAGTACTTC.

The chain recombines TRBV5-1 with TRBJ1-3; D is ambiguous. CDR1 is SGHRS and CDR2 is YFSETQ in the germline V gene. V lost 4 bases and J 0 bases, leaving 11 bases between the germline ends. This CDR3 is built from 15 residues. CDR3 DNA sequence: TGCGCCAGCAGCCCGGCGACGGGCTCTGGAAACACCATATATTTT. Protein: CASSPATGSGNTIYF.

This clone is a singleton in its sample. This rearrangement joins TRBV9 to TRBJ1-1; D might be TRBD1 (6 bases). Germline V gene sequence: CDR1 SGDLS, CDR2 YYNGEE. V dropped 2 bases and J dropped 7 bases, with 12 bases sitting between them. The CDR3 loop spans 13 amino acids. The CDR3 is CASSVGQLNEAFF. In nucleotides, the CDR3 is TGTGCCAGCAGCGTTGGACAGCTGAATGAAGCTTTCTTT.

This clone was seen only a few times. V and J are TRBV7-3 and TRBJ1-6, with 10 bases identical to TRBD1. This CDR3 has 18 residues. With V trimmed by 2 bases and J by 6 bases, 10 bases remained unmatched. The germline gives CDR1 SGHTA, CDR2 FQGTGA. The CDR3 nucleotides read TGTGCCAGCAGCTTAGGGATGGGACAGGGGTTCGGTAATTCACCCCTCCACTTT. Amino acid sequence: CASSLGMGQGFGNSPLHF.

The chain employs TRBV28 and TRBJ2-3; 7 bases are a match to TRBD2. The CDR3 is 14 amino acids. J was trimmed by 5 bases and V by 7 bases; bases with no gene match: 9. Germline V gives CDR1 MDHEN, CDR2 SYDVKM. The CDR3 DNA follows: TGTGCCAGCAAGGATGGCGGGAGAGTAGATACGCAGTATTTT. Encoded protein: CASKDGGRVDTQYF.

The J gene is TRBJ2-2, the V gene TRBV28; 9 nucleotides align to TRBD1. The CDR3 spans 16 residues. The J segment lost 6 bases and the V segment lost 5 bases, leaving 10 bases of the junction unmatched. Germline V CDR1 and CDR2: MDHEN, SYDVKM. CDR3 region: CASSASGTGLPGELFF. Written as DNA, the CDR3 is TGTGCCAGCAGTGCATCCGGGACAGGGTTGCCCGGGGAGCTGTTTTTT.

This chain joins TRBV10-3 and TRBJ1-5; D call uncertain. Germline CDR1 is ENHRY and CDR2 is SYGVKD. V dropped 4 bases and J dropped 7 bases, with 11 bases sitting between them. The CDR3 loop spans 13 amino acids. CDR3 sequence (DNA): TGTGCCATCAGTGTAGAGGGTACCCAGCCCCAGCATTTT. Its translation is CAISVEGTQPQHF.

CDR3 coding DNA: TGTGCCAGCAGATCTAGCGAAAGGAAGACCCAGTACTTC. Its translation is CASRSSERKTQYF. V gene TRBV5-4 combines with J gene TRBJ2-5; tentatively, D is TRBD2 (6 bases). Per germline, CDR1 SGHNT and CDR2 YYREEE (reference sequence). Trimming took 5 bases from V and 6 from J, leaving 14 bases between them. The CDR3 has 13 amino acids.

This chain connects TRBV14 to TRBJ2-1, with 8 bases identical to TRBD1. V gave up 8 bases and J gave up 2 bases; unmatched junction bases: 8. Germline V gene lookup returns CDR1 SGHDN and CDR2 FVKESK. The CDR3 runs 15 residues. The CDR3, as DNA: TGTGCCAGCCAGAACAGGGGGAGTACCTACAATGAGCAGTTCTTC. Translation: CASQNRGSTYNEQFF.

The CDR3 protein is CASSLEGVGRGNTEAFF. The CDR3 DNA is TGTGCCAGCAGCTTAGAAGGGGTGGGCAGGGGAAACACTGAAGCTTTCTTT. The chain has TRBV7-9 and TRBJ1-1; perhaps TRBD1 as D (6 bases). CDR3 length: 17 residues. V was pared by 1 base and J by 2 bases, with 17 bases between. Germline CDR1 and CDR2: SEHNR and FQNEAQ (reference sequence).

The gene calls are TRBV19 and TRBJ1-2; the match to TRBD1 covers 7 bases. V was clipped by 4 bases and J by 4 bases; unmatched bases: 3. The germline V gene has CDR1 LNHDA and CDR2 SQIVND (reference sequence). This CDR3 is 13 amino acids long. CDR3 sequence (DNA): TGTGCCAGTAGTAGGACAGGAATCTATGGCTACACCTTC. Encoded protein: CASSRTGIYGYTF.

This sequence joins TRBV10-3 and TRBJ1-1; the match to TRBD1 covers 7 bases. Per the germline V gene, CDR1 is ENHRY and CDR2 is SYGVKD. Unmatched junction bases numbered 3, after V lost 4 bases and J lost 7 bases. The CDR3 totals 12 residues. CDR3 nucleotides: TGTGCCATCAGTGGACAGGGTAGTGAAGCTTTCTTT. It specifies CAISGQGSEAFF.

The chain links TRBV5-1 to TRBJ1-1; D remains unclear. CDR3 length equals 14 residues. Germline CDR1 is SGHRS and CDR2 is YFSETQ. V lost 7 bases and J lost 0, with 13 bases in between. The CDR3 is CASRRSSLNTEAFF. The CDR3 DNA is TGCGCCAGCCGTCGGAGCAGTTTGAACACTGAAGCTTTCTTT.

CDR3 sequence: CASSPLGYGYTF. The CDR3 nucleotides are TGTGCCAGCAGTCCACTCGGCTATGGCTACACCTTC. This chain links TRBV6-5 with TRBJ1-2; D gene uncertain. The V and J ends lost 5 bases and 4 bases respectively, with 8 bases between them. CDR1 and CDR2 from the germline V gene are MNHEY and SVGAGI. This CDR3 has 12 residues.

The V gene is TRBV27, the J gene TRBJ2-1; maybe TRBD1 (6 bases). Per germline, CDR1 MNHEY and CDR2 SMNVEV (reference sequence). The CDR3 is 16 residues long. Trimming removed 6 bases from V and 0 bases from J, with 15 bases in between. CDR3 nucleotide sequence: TGTGCCAGCAGGGCAGGGGCGACAAGCTCCTACAATGAGCAGTTCTTC. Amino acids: CASRAGATSSYNEQFF.

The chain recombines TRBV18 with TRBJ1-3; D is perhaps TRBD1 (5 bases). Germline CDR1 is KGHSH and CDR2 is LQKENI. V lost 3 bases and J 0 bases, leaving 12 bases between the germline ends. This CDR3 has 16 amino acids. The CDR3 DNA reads TGTGCCAGCTCACCCTTTGGGGCCTCCTCTGGAAACACCATATATTTT. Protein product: CASSPFGASSGNTIYF.

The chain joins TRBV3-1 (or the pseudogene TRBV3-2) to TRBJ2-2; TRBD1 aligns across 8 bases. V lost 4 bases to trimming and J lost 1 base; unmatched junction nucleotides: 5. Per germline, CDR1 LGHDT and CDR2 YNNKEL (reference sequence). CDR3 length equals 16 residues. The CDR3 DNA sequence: TGTGCCAGCAGCCGAACCGGGACAGGGAACACCGGGGAGCTGTTTTTT. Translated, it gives CASSRTGTGNTGELFF.

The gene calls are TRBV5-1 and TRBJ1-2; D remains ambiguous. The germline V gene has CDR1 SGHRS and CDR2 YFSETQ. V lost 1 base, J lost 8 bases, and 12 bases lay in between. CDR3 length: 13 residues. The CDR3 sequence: CASSLSGVWGYTF. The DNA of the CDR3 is TGCGCCAGCAGCTTGAGCGGGGTGTGGGGCTACACCTTC.

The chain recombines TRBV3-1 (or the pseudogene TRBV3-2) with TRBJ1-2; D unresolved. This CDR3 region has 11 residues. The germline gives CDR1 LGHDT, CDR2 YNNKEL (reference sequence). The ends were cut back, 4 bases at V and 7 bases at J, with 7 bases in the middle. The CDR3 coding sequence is TGTGCCAGCAGCCGGGAGGCTGGCTACACCTTC. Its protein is CASSREAGYTF.